The 5 T cell receptor beta chains in this list originate from one sample, sequenced in a study of blood T cells in healthy people across ages. Next came a second PCR, run for about 7 to 12 cycles, which used a sample-barcoded 5' primer along with a J-beta primer mix. TCRdb reprocessed the 5' RACE reads via MiXCR and lists one record per CDR3 protein. The repertoire holds about 2 million distinct CDR3 sequences, with around 50% as singletons. The specimen sequenced was blood. These receptors were obtained from a woman aged 40-49 years in good health.

For this clonotype: The junction departs from germline at one end; a sequencing error may be responsible. The chain combines TRBV6-5 with TRBJ2-7, with D uncertain. This CDR3 region has 12 residues. From germline, CDR1 is MNHEY and CDR2 SVGAGI. CDR3 protein: CASSGASYGQYF. CDR3 bases: TGTGCCAGCAGTGGAGCTTCCTACGGGCAGTACTTC.

This clonotype appeared a few times. The J gene is TRBJ1-6, the V gene TRBV28, with a tentative D call TRBD1 (6 bases). Trimming shortened V by 10 bases and J by 6 bases, and 10 bases separated the two germline ends. Germline assignment: CDR1 MDHEN and CDR2 SYDVKM. This CDR3 comprises 12 residues. The CDR3 bases are TGTGCCATCGGGACACTTAATTCACCCCTCCACTTT. Its translation: CAIGTLNSPLHF. Full variable domain (rest looked up from reference TRBV28 and TRBJ1-6): DVKVTQSSRYLVKRTGEKVFLECVQDMDHENMFWYRQDPGLGLRLIYFSYDVKMKEKGDIPEGYSVSREKKERFSLILESASTNQTSMYLCAIGTLNSPLHFGNGTRLTVT.

V and J are TRBV28 and TRBJ2-1; D possibly corresponds to TRBD1 (7 bases). Trimming stripped 3 bases from V and 4 bases from J, with 16 bases between. Germline loops: CDR1 MDHEN, CDR2 SYDVKM. This CDR3 is built from 16 residues. CDR3 protein: CASSFNRGDRYNEQFF. Here the CDR3 DNA reads TGTGCCAGCAGTTTCAATAGGGGGGACAGATACAATGAGCAGTTCTTC. The whole variable domain, remainder taken from reference TRBV28 and TRBJ2-1, is DVKVTQSSRYLVKRTGEKVFLECVQDMDHENMFWYRQDPGLGLRLIYFSYDVKMKEKGDIPEGYSVSREKKERFSLILESASTNQTSMYLCASSFNRGDRYNEQFFGPGTRLTVL.

This clonotype was observed a few times. The V and J genes are TRBV5-5 and TRBJ1-1, with D perhaps TRBD1 (6 bases). Germline V gives CDR1 SGHKS, CDR2 YYEKEE (reference sequence). This CDR3 spans 15 amino acids. Trimming took 0 bases from V and 5 from J, leaving 14 bases between them. The CDR3 region has the DNA TGTGCCAGCAGCTTGGAATCCCAGGGGACGACTGAAGCTTTCTTT. This sequence encodes CASSLESQGTTEAFF.

The rearrangement uses TRBV7-9 and TRBJ2-7, with TRBD1 identical over 9 bases. The CDR3 runs 17 residues. The ends lost 5 bases at V and 0 bases at J; junction bases unmatched: 11. In germline, CDR1 is SEHNR, CDR2 FQNEAQ (reference sequence). The CDR3 DNA reads TGTGCCAGCAGCCCACCCAAGGGACAGGGCAGCTCCTACGAGCAGTACTTC. It translates to CASSPPKGQGSSYEQYF.